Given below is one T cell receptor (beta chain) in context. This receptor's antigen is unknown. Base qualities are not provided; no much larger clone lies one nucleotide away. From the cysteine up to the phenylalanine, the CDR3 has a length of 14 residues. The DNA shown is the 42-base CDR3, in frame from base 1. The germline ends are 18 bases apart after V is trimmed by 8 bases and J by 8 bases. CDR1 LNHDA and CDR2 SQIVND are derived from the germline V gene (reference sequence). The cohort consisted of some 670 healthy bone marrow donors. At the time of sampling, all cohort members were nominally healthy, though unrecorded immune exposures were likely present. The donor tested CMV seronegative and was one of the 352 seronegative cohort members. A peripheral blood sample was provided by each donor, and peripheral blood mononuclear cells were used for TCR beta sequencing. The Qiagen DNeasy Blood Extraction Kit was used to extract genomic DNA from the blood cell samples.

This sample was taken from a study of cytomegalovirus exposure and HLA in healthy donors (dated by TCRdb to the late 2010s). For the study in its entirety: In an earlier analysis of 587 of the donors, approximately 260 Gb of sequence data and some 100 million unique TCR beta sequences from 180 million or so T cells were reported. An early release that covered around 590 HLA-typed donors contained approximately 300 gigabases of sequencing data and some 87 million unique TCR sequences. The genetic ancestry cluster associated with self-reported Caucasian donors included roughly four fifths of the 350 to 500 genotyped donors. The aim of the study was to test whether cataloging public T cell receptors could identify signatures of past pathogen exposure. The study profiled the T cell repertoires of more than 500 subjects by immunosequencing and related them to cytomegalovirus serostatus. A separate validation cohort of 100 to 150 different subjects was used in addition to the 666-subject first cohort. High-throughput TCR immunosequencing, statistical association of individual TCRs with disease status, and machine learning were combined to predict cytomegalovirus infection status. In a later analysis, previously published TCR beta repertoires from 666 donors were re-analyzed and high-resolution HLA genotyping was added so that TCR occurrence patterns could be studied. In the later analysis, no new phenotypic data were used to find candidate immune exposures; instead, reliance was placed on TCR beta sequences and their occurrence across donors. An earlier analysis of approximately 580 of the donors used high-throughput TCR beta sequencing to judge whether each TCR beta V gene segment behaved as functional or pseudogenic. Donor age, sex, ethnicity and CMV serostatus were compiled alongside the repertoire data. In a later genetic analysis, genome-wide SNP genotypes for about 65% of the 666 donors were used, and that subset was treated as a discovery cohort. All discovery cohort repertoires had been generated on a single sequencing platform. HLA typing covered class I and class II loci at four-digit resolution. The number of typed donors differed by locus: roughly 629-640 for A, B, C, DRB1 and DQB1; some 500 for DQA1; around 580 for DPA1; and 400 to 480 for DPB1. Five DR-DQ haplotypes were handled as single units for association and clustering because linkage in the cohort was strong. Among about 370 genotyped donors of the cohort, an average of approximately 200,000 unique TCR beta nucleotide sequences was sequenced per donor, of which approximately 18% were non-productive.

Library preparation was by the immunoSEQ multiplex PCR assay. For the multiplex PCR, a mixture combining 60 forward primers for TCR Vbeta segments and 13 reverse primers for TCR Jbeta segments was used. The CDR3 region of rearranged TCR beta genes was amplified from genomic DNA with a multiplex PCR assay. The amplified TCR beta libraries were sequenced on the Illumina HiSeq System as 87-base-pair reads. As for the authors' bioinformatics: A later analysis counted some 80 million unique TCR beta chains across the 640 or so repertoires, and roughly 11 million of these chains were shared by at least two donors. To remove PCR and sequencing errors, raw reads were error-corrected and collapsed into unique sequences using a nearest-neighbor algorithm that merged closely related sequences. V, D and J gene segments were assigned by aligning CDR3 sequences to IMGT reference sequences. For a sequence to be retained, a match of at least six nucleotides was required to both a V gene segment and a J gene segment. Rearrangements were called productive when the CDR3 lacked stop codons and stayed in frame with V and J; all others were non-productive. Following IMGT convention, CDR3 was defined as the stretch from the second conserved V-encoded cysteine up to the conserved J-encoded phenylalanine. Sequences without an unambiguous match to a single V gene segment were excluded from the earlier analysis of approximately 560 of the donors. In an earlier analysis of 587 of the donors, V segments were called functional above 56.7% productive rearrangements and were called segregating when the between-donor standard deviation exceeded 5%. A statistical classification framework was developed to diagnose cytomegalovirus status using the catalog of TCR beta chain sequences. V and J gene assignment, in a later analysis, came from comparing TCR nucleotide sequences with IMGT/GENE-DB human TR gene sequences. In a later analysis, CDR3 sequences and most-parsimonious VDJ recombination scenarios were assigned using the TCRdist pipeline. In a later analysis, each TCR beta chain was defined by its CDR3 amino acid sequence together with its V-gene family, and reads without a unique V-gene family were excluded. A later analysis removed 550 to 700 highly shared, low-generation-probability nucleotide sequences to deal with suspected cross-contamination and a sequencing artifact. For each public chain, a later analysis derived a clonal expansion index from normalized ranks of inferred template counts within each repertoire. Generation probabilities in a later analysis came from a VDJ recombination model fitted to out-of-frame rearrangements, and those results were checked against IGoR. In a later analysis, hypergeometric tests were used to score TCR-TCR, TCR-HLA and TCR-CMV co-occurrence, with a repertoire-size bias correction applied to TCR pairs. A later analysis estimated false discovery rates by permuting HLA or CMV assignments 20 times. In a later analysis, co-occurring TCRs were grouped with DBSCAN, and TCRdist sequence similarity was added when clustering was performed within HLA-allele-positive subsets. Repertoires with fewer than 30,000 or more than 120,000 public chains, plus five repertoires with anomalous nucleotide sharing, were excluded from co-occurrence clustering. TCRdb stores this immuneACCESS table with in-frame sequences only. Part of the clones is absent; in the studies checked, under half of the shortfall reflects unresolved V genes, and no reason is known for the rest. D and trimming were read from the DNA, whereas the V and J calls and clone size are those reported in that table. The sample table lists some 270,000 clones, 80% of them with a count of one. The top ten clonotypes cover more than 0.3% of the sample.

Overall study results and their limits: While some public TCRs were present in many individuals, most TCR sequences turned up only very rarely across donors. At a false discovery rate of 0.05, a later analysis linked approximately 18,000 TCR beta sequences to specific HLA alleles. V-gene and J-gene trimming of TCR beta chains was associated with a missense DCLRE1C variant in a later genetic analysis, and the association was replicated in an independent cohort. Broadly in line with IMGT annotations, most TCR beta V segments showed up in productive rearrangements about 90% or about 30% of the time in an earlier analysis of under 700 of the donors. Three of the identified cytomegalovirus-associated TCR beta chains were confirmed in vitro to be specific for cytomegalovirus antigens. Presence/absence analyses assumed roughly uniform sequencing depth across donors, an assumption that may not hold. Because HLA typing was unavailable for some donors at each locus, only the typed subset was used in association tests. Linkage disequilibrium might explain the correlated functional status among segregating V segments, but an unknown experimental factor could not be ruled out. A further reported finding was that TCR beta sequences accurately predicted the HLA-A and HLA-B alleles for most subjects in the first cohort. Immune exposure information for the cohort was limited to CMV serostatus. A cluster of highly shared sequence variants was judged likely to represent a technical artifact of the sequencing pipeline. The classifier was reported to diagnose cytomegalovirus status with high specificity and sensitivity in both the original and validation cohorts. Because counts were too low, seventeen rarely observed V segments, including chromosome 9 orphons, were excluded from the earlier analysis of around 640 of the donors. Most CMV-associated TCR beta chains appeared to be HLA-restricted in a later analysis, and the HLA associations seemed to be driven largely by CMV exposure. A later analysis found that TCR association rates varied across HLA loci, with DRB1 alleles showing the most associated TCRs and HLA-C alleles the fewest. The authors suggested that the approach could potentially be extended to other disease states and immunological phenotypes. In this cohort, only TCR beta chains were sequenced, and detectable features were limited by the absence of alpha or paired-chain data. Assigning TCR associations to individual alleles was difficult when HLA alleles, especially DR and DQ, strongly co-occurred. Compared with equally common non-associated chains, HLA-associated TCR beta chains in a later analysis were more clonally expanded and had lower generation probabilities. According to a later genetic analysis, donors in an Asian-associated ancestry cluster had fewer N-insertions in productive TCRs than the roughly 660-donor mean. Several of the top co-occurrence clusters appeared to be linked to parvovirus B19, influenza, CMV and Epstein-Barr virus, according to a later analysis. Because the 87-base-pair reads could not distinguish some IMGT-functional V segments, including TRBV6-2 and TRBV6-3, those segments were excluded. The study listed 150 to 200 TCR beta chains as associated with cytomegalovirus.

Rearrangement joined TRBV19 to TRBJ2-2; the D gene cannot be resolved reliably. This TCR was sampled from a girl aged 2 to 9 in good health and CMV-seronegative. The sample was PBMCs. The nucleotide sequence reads TGTGCCAGTCGGAGTTTCGGGTTCGGAGGGGAGCTGTTTTTT. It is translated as CASRSFGFGGELFF.